This T cell receptor (beta chain) appears in the sequencing data of a study of T cell responses to AZD1222 COVID-19 vaccine. Notes on the study in general: In a largely white British group with more females than males, clonal diversity was possibly underestimated. The study identified only five to seven AZD1222 recipients as seropositive at baseline. Repertoires were collected only later (after the peak T cell response had occurred). Epitopes outside B.1.351 and B.1.1.7 mutated regions reportedly drew nearly half of spike TCRs.

Comments on this clone: The antigen is not known.

V was pared by 3 bases and J by 12 bases, with 14 bases between. The germline CDR1 and CDR2 sequences are SGHTA and FQGNSA. The CDR3 consists of 12 residues. The repertoire was sequenced with immunoSEQ multiplex PCR; TCRdb's copy has only in-frame clones and lacks some. The data contain approximately 70,000 clones, roughly 82% of them singletons. Here the sequenced sample was peripheral blood, taken on day 0 of AZD1222 vaccination. The chain couples TRBV7-2 to TRBJ1-1; D remains ambiguous. This receptor was obtained from an adult in good health. CDR3 bases: TGTGCCAGCAGCTTTTCCTATACCGAAACTTTCTTT. This gives the protein CASSFSYTETFF.